These 28 T cell receptor beta chains share one sample of origin, sequenced in a study of pediatric ulcerative colitis. Profiled with immunoSEQ multiplex PCR; TCRdb holds only in-frame clones, not every one. This sample has fewer than 40,000 clones, with less than 90% found just once. Sample: blood. The receptors were sampled from a girl aged 5-17 years with moderate ulcerative colitis.

The chain combines TRBV10-3 with TRBJ2-7; 7 nucleotides line up with TRBD2. The V segment lost 2 bases and the J segment 2 bases; nucleotides outside the gene matches: 15. Germline V gene lookup returns CDR1 ENHRY and CDR2 SYGVKD. The CDR3 loop spans 18 amino acids. Here the CDR3 DNA reads TGTGCCATCAGTGAGCCTTTCGAGACGGGAGGAGGAACCTACGAGCAGTACTTC. It encodes CAISEPFETGGGTYEQYF.

The chain is built from TRBV18 and TRBJ1-2, with TRBD1 as a possible D gene (6 bases). Per the germline V gene, CDR1 is KGHSH and CDR2 is LQKENI. The ends were cut back, 1 base at V and 0 bases at J, with 15 bases in the middle. This CDR3 is 17 amino acids long. CDR3 residues: CASSPRPSGAANYGYTF. The CDR3 nucleotides are TGTGCCAGCTCACCACGGCCCTCAGGGGCAGCTAACTATGGCTACACCTTC.

The J gene is TRBJ2-5, the V gene TRBV11-2; D is undetermined. CDR3 length: 12 amino acids. V lost 1 base and J lost 5, with 5 bases in between. Germline lookup yields CDR1 SGHAT and CDR2 FQNNGV. As DNA, the CDR3 is TGTGCCAGCAGCTTAGGGTTGGAGACCCAGTACTTC. This sequence encodes CASSLGLETQYF.

The V and J genes are TRBV5-1 and TRBJ2-7, with D hard to call. Germline values: CDR1 SGHRS, CDR2 YFSETQ. V was shortened by 0 bases and J by 4 bases, with 8 bases between the two germline ends. This CDR3 region has 13 residues. The CDR3 sequence is CASSLEGVYEQYF. The CDR3 bases are TGCGCCAGCAGCTTGGAGGGTGTTTACGAGCAGTACTTC.

The chain links TRBV7-9 to TRBJ2-2; TRBD1 matches at 7 bases. The CDR3 runs to 16 residues. The V gene's germline CDR1 is SEHNR and CDR2 FQNEAQ (reference sequence). The J segment lost 3 bases and the V segment lost 3 bases, leaving 7 bases of the junction unmatched. The CDR3 region has the DNA TGTGCCAGCAGCTTCCGACAGGGAAGGGACACCGGGGAGCTGTTTTTT. Protein: CASSFRQGRDTGELFF.

The chain couples TRBV9 to TRBJ2-1, with no clear D. The CDR3 is 14 amino acids. V lost 0 bases to trimming and J lost 0 bases, with 4 bases between them. CDR1 and CDR2 (germline): SGDLS, YYNGEE. CDR3 in DNA: TGTGCCAGCAGCGTAGGGGGCTCCTACAATGAGCAGTTCTTC. Translated, it gives CASSVGGSYNEQFF.

V is TRBV5-1 and J is TRBJ2-7, with 16 positions matching TRBD2. The CDR3 is made up of 17 amino acids. Germline loops: CDR1 SGHRS, CDR2 YFSETQ. The J segment lost 6 bases and the V segment lost 0 bases, leaving 6 bases of the junction unmatched. As DNA, the CDR3 is TGCGCCAGCAGCTTGGGGGCTGGGACTAGCGGGAGGGCCGAGCAGTACTTC. Protein: CASSLGAGTSGRAEQYF.

The chain couples TRBV18 to TRBJ1-5; possible D gene TRBD1, 6 bases. The CDR3 has 18 residues. V lost 0 bases and J 2 bases, leaving 17 bases between the germline ends. Germline assignment: CDR1 KGHSH and CDR2 LQKENI. CDR3 DNA: TGTGCCAGCTCACCACCTAGCGGTGGGGGGCAAGGCAATCAGCCCCAGCATTTT. Translation gives CASSPPSGGGQGNQPQHF.

In its sample, this clone was seen a few times. The rearrangement joins TRBV11-2 to TRBJ1-6; a weak D match, TRBD1 (5 bases). The CDR3 consists of 13 residues. V was cut by 5 bases and J by 8 bases, with 10 bases left in between. From germline, CDR1 is SGHAT and CDR2 FQNNGV. The CDR3 DNA follows: TGTGCCAGCAGCCCTGGGGACTATTCACCCCTCCACTTT. Amino acids: CASSPGDYSPLHF.

V is TRBV30 and J is TRBJ2-1; unclear D gene. This CDR3 has 15 residues. V was shortened by 0 bases and J by 9 bases, with 18 bases between the two germline ends. Germline V CDR1 and CDR2: GTSNPN, SVGIG (reference sequence). The CDR3 protein is CAWSVRPTASTEQFF. In nucleotides, the CDR3 is TGTGCCTGGAGTGTGAGACCCACGGCCTCTACTGAGCAGTTCTTC.

This chain links TRBV30 with TRBJ1-1, with D possibly TRBD1 on 5 matching bases. Deletions cut 2 bases from V and 7 bases from J, with 11 bases between. CDR1 and CDR2 from the germline V gene are GTSNPN and SVGIG (reference sequence). The length of the CDR3 is 12 residues. CDR3 DNA: TGTGCCTGGAGTCCTACCCAGGGTGAAGCTTTCTTT. Translation: CAWSPTQGEAFF.

The chain couples TRBV30 to TRBJ1-1, with a possible D match to TRBD1 (5 bases). Trimming pared 5 bases from V and 9 bases from J, leaving 16 bases between. This CDR3 region has 12 residues. From germline, CDR1 is GTSNPN and CDR2 SVGIG (reference sequence). For the CDR3, the DNA is TGTGCCTGGGGGACCGGCAGGATGCAAGCTTTCTTT. It is translated as CAWGTGRMQAFF.

The V call is TRBV6-1, the J call TRBJ1-1, with D possibly matching TRBD1 (5 bases). The CDR3 is made up of 15 amino acids. The germline CDR1 and CDR2 sequences are MNHNS and SASEGT. Trimming cost V 2 bases and J 7 bases, with 17 bases left between them. The DNA of the CDR3 is TGTGCCAGCAGTGAATGGGCTACGGGAGGGGTTGAAGCTTTCTTT. This encodes CASSEWATGGVEAFF.

The chain combines TRBV2 with TRBJ1-1; a possible D gene is TRBD1 (6 bases). The CDR3 has 13 amino acids. The V gene lost 4 bases and the J gene lost 4 bases, with 10 bases spanning the gap. Germline-derived CDR1 and CDR2 are SNHLY and FYNNEI. CDR3 bases: TGTGCCAGCAGTGCTCAGGGGCTCACTGAAGCTTTCTTT. Protein: CASSAQGLTEAFF.

This clone has just one count. The chain employs TRBV4-2 and TRBJ1-1; perhaps TRBD1 as D (5 bases). This CDR3 has 14 residues. The germline V and J ends were trimmed by 0 bases and 9 bases, with 14 bases remaining between them. The germline gives CDR1 LGHNA, CDR2 YNFKEQ. In DNA, the CDR3 is TGTGCCAGCAGCCAAGATGGTAAAGGGACTCAAGCTTTCTTT. It specifies CASSQDGKGTQAFF.

The rearrangement joins TRBV7-2 to TRBJ2-7, with 12 nucleotides matching TRBD2. The junction had 12 bases not matched to a gene; V was cut back by 3 bases and J by 6 bases. The CDR3 totals 17 residues. Looked up from germline, CDR1 is SGHTA and CDR2 is FQGNSA. CDR3 nucleotides: TGTGCCAGCAGCTTTGATTGGACTAGCGGGGTGAACGGCGAGCAGTACTTC. Translated: CASSFDWTSGVNGEQYF.

The rearrangement links TRBV6-5 to TRBJ2-7; the D call may be TRBD1 or TRBD2 (5 bases each). V lost 8 bases to trimming and J lost 4 bases, with 18 bases between them. CDR1 and CDR2 (germline): MNHEY, SVGAGI. The length of the CDR3 is 14 residues. The CDR3 spells CASGGWQGEYEQYF. The CDR3 region has the DNA TGTGCCAGCGGAGGTTGGCAGGGAGAATACGAGCAGTACTTC.

CDR3 amino acids: CASSLGDRGYEQYF. In nucleotides, the CDR3 is TGTGCCAGCAGCTTGGGGGACAGGGGCTACGAGCAGTACTTC. The gene calls are TRBV7-2 and TRBJ2-7, with 10 bases aligning to TRBD1. J was trimmed by 3 bases and V by 3 bases; bases with no gene match: 2. Germline CDR1 and CDR2: SGHTA and FQGNSA. This CDR3 comprises 14 residues.

The gene calls are TRBV30 and TRBJ1-2; unclear D gene. This CDR3 is built from 12 residues. Per the germline V gene, CDR1 is GTSNPN and CDR2 is SVGIG (reference sequence). Trimming pared 4 bases from V and 2 bases from J, leaving 8 bases between. The chain's CDR3 is CAWTSGNYGYTF. The DNA for the CDR3 is TGTGCCTGGACCTCCGGGAACTATGGCTACACCTTC.

The chain combines TRBV5-1 with TRBJ2-7, with unresolved D. Germline V gene lookup returns CDR1 SGHRS and CDR2 YFSETQ. The V gene lost 0 bases and the J gene lost 3 bases, with 13 bases spanning the gap. This CDR3 comprises 15 residues. CDR3 in DNA: TGCGCCAGCAGCTTGGCCCCCCAGCGAGACTACGAGCAGTACTTC. This encodes CASSLAPQRDYEQYF.

The genes are TRBV30 and TRBJ2-5; the D is unclear. Germline V gives CDR1 GTSNPN, CDR2 SVGIG (reference sequence). Trimming stripped 2 bases from V and 4 bases from J, with 8 bases between. The CDR3 runs 12 residues. Written as DNA, the CDR3 is TGTGCCTGGAGTAGTGGTGGAGAGACCCAGTACTTC. Translated, it gives CAWSSGGETQYF.

This chain uses TRBV2 with TRBJ2-1; TRBD1 aligns across 7 bases. Germline V gives CDR1 SNHLY, CDR2 FYNNEI. J was trimmed by 0 bases and V by 6 bases; bases with no gene match: 2. The CDR3 has 14 amino acids. CDR3 loop: CASSRDSSYNEQFF. For the CDR3, the DNA is TGTGCCAGCAGCCGGGACAGCTCCTACAATGAGCAGTTCTTC.

The chain joins TRBV6-6 to TRBJ1-2, with 8 bases identical to TRBD1. CDR3 length equals 15 residues. The V gene end was trimmed by 5 bases and the J gene end by 4 bases; junction bases not matched to a gene: 9. Germline CDR1 and CDR2: MNHNY and SVGAGI (reference sequence). The CDR3 is CASSPRTGRGYGYTF. CDR3 sequence (DNA): TGTGCCAGCAGTCCTCGGACAGGGAGGGGCTATGGCTACACCTTC.

CDR3 amino acids: CASSGHAGGSSYNEQFF. As DNA, the CDR3 is TGTGCCAGCAGCGGACACGCGGGGGGAAGCTCCTACAATGAGCAGTTCTTC. This chain uses TRBV5-4 with TRBJ2-1, with 8 bases that match TRBD2. The CDR3 loop spans 17 amino acids. With 4 bases clipped from V and 0 bases from J, the junction kept 9 bases outside the gene matches. In germline, CDR1 is SGHNT, CDR2 YYREEE (reference sequence). The variable domain in full, with the rest retrieved from reference TRBV5-4 and TRBJ2-1, is ETGVTQSPTHLIKTRGQQVTLRCSSQSGHNTVSWYQQALGQGPQFIFQYYREEENGRGNFPPRFSGLQFPNYSSELNVNALELDDSALYLCASSGHAGGSSYNEQFFGPGTRLTVL.

The rearrangement uses TRBV4-2 and TRBJ2-5, with D tentatively TRBD2 (7 bases). Trimming cost V 0 bases and J 7 bases, with 12 bases left between them. CDR1 is LGHNA and CDR2 is YNFKEQ in the germline V gene. This CDR3 region has 14 residues. The CDR3 loop reads CASSQDGGPGTQYF. DNA of the CDR3: TGTGCCAGCAGCCAAGACGGGGGGCCGGGGACCCAGTACTTC.

This clone was picked up one time. The chain employs TRBV28 and TRBJ1-2, with 7 bases fitting TRBD1. V trimming: 2 bases; J trimming: 8 bases; junction bases outside the gene matches: 11. Germline V gene lookup returns CDR1 MDHEN and CDR2 SYDVKM. This CDR3 has 15 amino acids. CDR3 nucleotide sequence: TGTGCCAGCAGTTTACCTTGGGAGACAGGGTGGGGCTACACCTTC. Protein sequence: CASSLPWETGWGYTF.

The V and J genes are TRBV7-8 and TRBJ1-2, with a tentative D call TRBD1 (6 bases). Trimming cost V 4 bases and J 5 bases, with 11 bases left between them. The CDR3 has 13 amino acids. CDR1 and CDR2 from the germline V gene are SGHVS and FQNEAQ. CDR3 in amino acids: CASSSTGLYGYTF. The CDR3 bases are TGTGCCAGCAGCTCCACAGGGTTGTATGGCTACACCTTC. The full variable domain, rest sourced from reference TRBV7-8 and TRBJ1-2, is GAGVSQSPRYKVAKRGQDVALRCDPISGHVSLFWYQQALGQGPEFLTYFQNEAQLDKSGLPSDRFFAERPEGSVSTLKIQRTQQEDSAVYLCASSSTGLYGYTFGSGTRLTVV.

The gene calls are TRBV6-1 and TRBJ2-7; no definite D call. Germline CDR1 and CDR2: MNHNS and SASEGT. The CDR3 sequence is 13 residues long. V was pared by 6 bases and J by 2 bases, with 11 bases between. CDR3 residues: CASSAHITYEQYF. CDR3 DNA sequence: TGTGCCAGCAGCGCCCACATAACCTACGAGCAGTACTTC.